Presented here are 5 T cell receptor beta chains from one specimen sequenced in a study of blood T cell repertoires in COVID-19. Libraries were prepared by immunoSEQ multiplex PCR; TCRdb keeps only in-frame clonotypes and omits some of them. The table records 130,000 to 150,000 clones, 87% of them present only once. Sample: peripheral blood. The receptors come from a man between 50 and 59 years old who had recovered from COVID-19.

V is TRBV5-1 and J is TRBJ2-1; 8 bases agree with TRBD2. The CDR3 is 17 residues long. V dropped 5 bases and J dropped 3; count of bases not matched to a gene: 13. Germline V gives CDR1 SGHRS, CDR2 YFSETQ. CDR3 loop: CASREEIAGFYYNEQFF. In DNA, the CDR3 is TGCGCCAGCAGGGAGGAGATAGCGGGGTTTTACTACAATGAGCAGTTCTTC.

Regarding this clone: The sample has other DNA sequences that encode this CDR3 too. The rearrangement links TRBV18 to TRBJ1-3; D is perhaps TRBD1 (6 bases). CDR3 length: 16 residues. V lost 1 base to trimming and J lost 0 bases, with 10 bases between them. Germline values: CDR1 KGHSH, CDR2 LQKENI. CDR3 coding DNA: TGTGCCAGCTCACCACAGACAGGATCCTCTGGAAACACCATATATTTT. It codes for CASSPQTGSSGNTIYF.

This chain connects TRBV18 to TRBJ1-2; weak D call: TRBD1 (5 bases). The length of the CDR3 is 14 residues. CDR1 KGHSH and CDR2 LQKENI come from the germline V gene. V shed 3 bases and J shed 8 bases, with 16 bases lying between them. As DNA, the CDR3 is TGTGCCAGCTCACCGTTCTCAGGGATCGAGGGCTACACCTTC. Translated, it gives CASSPFSGIEGYTF.

In DNA form, the CDR3 reads TGTGCCAGCGGGGATACTAACACCGGGGAGCTGTTTTTT. This gives the protein CASGDTNTGELFF. The chain couples TRBV19 to TRBJ2-2; possible D gene TRBD2, 5 bases. The length of the CDR3 is 13 residues. V lost 9 bases to trimming and J lost 2 bases, with 10 bases between them. CDR1 is LNHDA, CDR2 SQIVND, per germline (reference sequence).

The rearrangement joins TRBV12-3 or TRBV12-4 to TRBJ2-7, with TRBD2 matching over 8 bases. There are 13 residues in the CDR3. V dropped 2 bases and J dropped 3; count of bases not matched to a gene: 0. CDR3 in amino acids: CASSLRGGYEQYF. For the CDR3, the DNA is TGTGCCAGCAGTTTACGGGGGGGCTACGAGCAGTACTTC.